Presented here are 25 T cell receptor beta chains from one specimen sequenced in a study of cytomegalovirus exposure and HLA in healthy donors. The PCR had 60 Vbeta and 13 Jbeta primers. The assay was immunoSEQ multiplex PCR, and TCRdb's table has in-frame clones only and misses some. The sample contains around 65,000 clones, about two thirds of which appear only once. Sequencing used PBMCs. The receptors stem from a middle-aged man in good health and CMV-seropositive.

This clone was seen only a few times. The chain combines TRBV19 with TRBJ2-2, with D uncertain. CDR3 length equals 13 residues. Germline values: CDR1 LNHDA, CDR2 SQIVND (reference sequence). The V gene lost 5 bases and the J gene lost 5 bases, with 9 bases spanning the gap. This CDR3 reads CASSPARTGELFF. CDR3 bases: TGTGCCAGTAGTCCCGCTCGGACCGGGGAGCTGTTTTTT.

This clone has only a few counts. CDR3 DNA: TGTGCCAGCAGTAACAGGGGGCCTCAGCCCCAGCATTTT. Protein sequence: CASSNRGPQPQHF. This chain joins TRBV6-5 and TRBJ1-5, with TRBD1 matching over 9 bases. The CDR3 extends over 13 amino acids. Germline trimming cut 5 bases from V and 6 bases from J; bases unmatched to any gene: 2. CDR1 and CDR2 (germline): MNHEY, SVGAGI.

The genes are TRBV2 and TRBJ2-5; unclear D gene. The J call may be in error: the DNA end matches TRBJ2-7 better. This CDR3 is built from 12 residues. Germline CDR1 and CDR2: SNHLY and FYNNEI. The CDR3 sequence is CASNLDSYEQYF. CDR3 in DNA: TGTGCCAGCAATCTAGACTCCTACGAGCAGTACTTC.

The table lists this clone with a few counts. V is TRBV9 and J is TRBJ2-5; TRBD2 agrees at 9 bases. TRBJ2-7 explains the end of the DNA better; the J call may be wrong. The CDR3 length is 14 residues. The germline V gene encodes CDR1 SGDLS and CDR2 YYNGEE. CDR3 protein: CASSVVDSGSEQYF. The CDR3 nucleotides read TGTGCCAGCAGCGTAGTTGATAGCGGGAGCGAGCAGTACTTC.

The J gene is TRBJ2-1, the V gene TRBV30; 7 nucleotides match TRBD1. The J segment lost 6 bases and the V segment lost 2 bases, leaving 7 bases of the junction unmatched. The CDR3 length is 14 residues. Germline CDR1 is GTSNPN and CDR2 is SVGIG (reference sequence). CDR3 bases: TGTGCCTGGAGTTTTGAGGGGGCAGTCAATGAGCAGTTCTTC. This encodes CAWSFEGAVNEQFF.

CDR3 nucleotides: TGTGCCAGCAGCTCCCTCCTTTGGACAGGATCGAACACCGGGGAGCTGTTTTTT. Protein product: CASSSLLWTGSNTGELFF. The rearrangement links TRBV7-6 to TRBJ2-2, with TRBD1 matching 7 bases. Germline CDR1 and CDR2: SGHVS and FNYEAQ. With 4 bases clipped from V and 0 bases from J, the junction kept 11 bases outside the gene matches. This CDR3 is built from 18 residues.

The rearrangement uses TRBV5-1 and TRBJ2-7, with D maybe TRBD2 (6 bases). Germline V gene data show CDR1 as SGHRS and CDR2 as YFSETQ. The CDR3 length is 14 residues. Trimming cost V 4 bases and J 0 bases, with 11 bases left between them. CDR3 nucleotide sequence: TGCGCCAGCAGCGGCGGGACCAACTCCTACGAGCAGTACTTC. Protein sequence: CASSGGTNSYEQYF.

This chain uses TRBV12-5 with TRBJ2-5, with D perhaps TRBD1 (5 bases). Trimming shortened V by 6 bases and J by 3 bases, and 20 bases separated the two germline ends. This CDR3 has 16 amino acids. Germline CDR1 is LGHNT and CDR2 is FRNRAP. This CDR3 reads CASGDGAGRREETQYF. The CDR3 coding sequence is TGTGCTAGTGGCGATGGGGCAGGGCGGAGAGAAGAGACCCAGTACTTC.

This chain connects TRBV2 to TRBJ1-6, with 8 bases matching TRBD1. The J segment lost 5 bases and the V segment lost 6 bases, leaving 3 bases of the junction unmatched. Germline V gives CDR1 SNHLY, CDR2 FYNNEI. The CDR3 has 14 amino acids. The CDR3 coding sequence is TGTGCCAGCAGCGACAGGGGACATAATTCACCCCTCCACTTT. Translated: CASSDRGHNSPLHF.

This chain links TRBV7-8 with TRBJ2-5; 8 bases fit TRBD1. Germline CDR1 is SGHVS and CDR2 is FQNEAQ. Trimming at V came to 5 bases and at J to 5 bases, leaving 1 base not matched to a gene. The CDR3 runs to 12 residues. The DNA of the CDR3 is TGTGCCAGCAGCCGGGACAGGGAGACCCAGTACTTC. Its translation: CASSRDRETQYF.

CDR3 sequence (DNA): TGTGCCAGCAGTTTACGGGGACTAGCGGGAGGGCCCAACACCGGGGAGCTGTTTTTT. Its translation: CASSLRGLAGGPNTGELFF. The chain uses TRBV27 and TRBJ2-2; 16 nucleotides match TRBD2. Looked up from germline, CDR1 is MNHEY and CDR2 is SMNVEV (reference sequence). The CDR3 loop spans 19 amino acids. V shed 2 bases and J 2 bases; nucleotides not matched to a gene: 5.

In DNA, the CDR3 is TGTGCCAGCAGCCAAGAGTCTTCGGACAGCATCTCTGGAAACACCATATATTTT. Protein sequence: CASSQESSDSISGNTIYF. V usage is TRBV4-2 and J usage is TRBJ1-3; TRBD1 might be the D (6 bases). V was trimmed by 0 bases and J by 0 bases, leaving 15 bases between them. This CDR3 region has 18 residues. Germline lookup yields CDR1 LGHNA and CDR2 YNFKEQ.

This sequence joins TRBV10-3 and TRBJ1-2; weak D call: TRBD1 (5 bases). Trimming took 6 bases from V and 6 from J, leaving 14 bases between them. The CDR3 runs to 13 residues. The V gene's germline CDR1 is ENHRY and CDR2 SYGVKD. CDR3 residues: CAIRRGEVDGYTF. The CDR3 DNA follows: TGTGCCATCAGGCGAGGGGAGGTTGATGGCTACACCTTC.

This chain connects TRBV5-6 to TRBJ2-2, with 10 bases that match TRBD1. Germline lookup yields CDR1 SGHDT and CDR2 YYEEEE. J was trimmed by 5 bases and V by 4 bases; bases with no gene match: 11. This CDR3 is 17 amino acids long. DNA of the CDR3: TGTGCCAGCAGCGCGGTTCTGGGACAGGGGCAAACCGGGGAGCTGTTTTTT. This translates into CASSAVLGQGQTGELFF. The full variable domain, with the rest looked up from reference TRBV5-6 and TRBJ2-2, is DAGVTQSPTHLIKTRGQQVTLRCSPKSGHDTVSWYQQALGQGPQFIFQYYEEEERQRGNFPDRFSGHQFPNYSSELNVNALLLGDSALYLCASSAVLGQGQTGELFFGEGSRLTVL.

This clone occurred many times. The J gene is TRBJ2-2, the V gene TRBV6-5, with 11 nucleotides matching TRBD2. The CDR3 sequence is 15 residues long. The V and J ends lost 0 bases and 8 bases, in that order; junction bases with no gene match: 2. The germline V gene has CDR1 MNHEY and CDR2 SVGAGI. Here the CDR3 reads CASSYSASGRGELFF. DNA of the CDR3: TGTGCCAGCAGTTACTCGGCTAGCGGGAGGGGGGAGCTGTTTTTT.

The chain uses TRBV29-1 and TRBJ2-2; D unresolved. The CDR3 totals 13 residues. The germline V gene has CDR1 SQVTM and CDR2 ANQGSEA. Trimming left V 1 base short and J 1 base short, with 4 bases between. The CDR3 region has the DNA TGCAGCGTTGAAGGTATGAACACCGGGGAGCTGTTTTTT. As protein: CSVEGMNTGELFF.

This sequence joins TRBV19 and TRBJ1-1, with a tentative D call TRBD1 (6 bases). Germline assignment: CDR1 LNHDA and CDR2 SQIVND (reference sequence). Trimming stripped 3 bases from V and 6 bases from J, with 14 bases between. The CDR3 contains 14 residues. For the CDR3, the DNA is TGTGCCAGTAGTATGGGGGGGCAGGGAGCTGAAGCTTTCTTT. It is translated as CASSMGGQGAEAFF.

The V gene is TRBV10-3, the J gene TRBJ2-2; D possibly corresponds to TRBD1 (5 bases). The V gene lost 6 bases and the J gene lost 3 bases, with 8 bases spanning the gap. This CDR3 spans 13 amino acids. Germline CDR1 is ENHRY and CDR2 is SYGVKD. The CDR3 region has the DNA TGTGCCATCAGAGAAGGGGACACCGGGGAGCTGTTTTTT. It encodes CAIREGDTGELFF.

The rearrangement uses TRBV27 and TRBJ2-7, with D possibly TRBD2 on 7 matching bases. Trimming removed 3 bases at V and 3 bases at J, with 12 bases between. The germline V gene encodes CDR1 MNHEY and CDR2 SMNVEV (reference sequence). The CDR3 runs to 14 residues. As DNA, the CDR3 is TGTGCCAGCAGTTTTCAGGGGAGGGTCTACGAGCAGTACTTC. It yields the protein CASSFQGRVYEQYF.

The CDR3 reads CATYSLGGEQPQHF. The CDR3 DNA follows: TGTGCCACCTATTCTTTGGGTGGGGAGCAGCCCCAGCATTTT. The chain carries TRBV6-6 and TRBJ1-5; no firm D call. This CDR3 region has 14 residues. Trimming stripped 10 bases from V and 7 bases from J, with 20 bases between. Germline V lookup: CDR1 MNHNY, CDR2 SVGAGI (reference sequence).

The chain is built from TRBV7-9 and TRBJ2-6; the D gene is possibly TRBD1 (6 bases). The CDR3 has 16 amino acids. CDR1 is SEHNR, CDR2 FQNEAQ, per germline (reference sequence). V gave up 4 bases and J gave up 1 base, with 11 bases separating them. CDR3 sequence (DNA): TGTGCCAGCAGCTCCAACAGGGAATCTGGGGCCAACGTCCTGACTTTC. Its translation: CASSSNRESGANVLTF.

The chain has TRBV6-6 and TRBJ2-5; TRBD2 matches at 9 bases. With the DNA end fitting TRBJ2-7 better, the J assignment may be wrong. The CDR3 consists of 14 residues. Germline values: CDR1 MNHNY, CDR2 SVGAGI (reference sequence). CDR3 sequence reads: CASSYGTSRYEQYF. DNA of the CDR3: TGTGCCAGCAGTTACGGGACTAGCAGATACGAGCAGTACTTC.

The chain carries TRBV7-2 and TRBJ2-7; 8 bases agree with TRBD1. The CDR3 contains 17 residues. Germline CDR1 and CDR2: SGHTA and FQGNSA. J was trimmed by 6 bases and V by 5 bases; bases with no gene match: 18. The CDR3 loop is CASSVQQTGVFGREQYF. In nucleotides, the CDR3 is TGTGCCAGCAGCGTACAGCAGACAGGGGTGTTTGGGCGCGAGCAGTACTTC.

The V call is TRBV10-3, the J call TRBJ2-7; 7 bases are shared with TRBD2. This CDR3 has 16 residues. V dropped 10 bases and J dropped 2; count of bases not matched to a gene: 17. Germline assignment: CDR1 ENHRY and CDR2 SYGVKD. CDR3 DNA sequence: TGTGCCACCCAGGGAGTTTCAGGCGGGAGTACCTACGAGCAGTACTTC. This codes for CATQGVSGGSTYEQYF.

The chain couples TRBV5-1 to TRBJ2-3; TRBD2 matches at 10 bases. This CDR3 region has 15 residues. Germline V gene lookup returns CDR1 SGHRS and CDR2 YFSETQ. After removal of 6 bases from V and 6 bases from J, the junction contained 10 bases not matched to a gene. CDR3 loop: CASTLAGAPPDTQYF. The CDR3 DNA reads TGCGCCAGCACCCTAGCGGGGGCCCCCCCCGATACGCAGTATTTT.